This paragraph reports one T cell receptor beta chain. Stated time point: new active TB diagnosis, blood taken before or within 7 days of starting treatment. J was trimmed by 7 bases and V by 0 bases; bases with no gene match: 8. The CDR3 is 16 amino acids. Germline V gives CDR1 SGHRS, CDR2 YFSETQ. The repertoire was sequenced with immunoSEQ multiplex PCR; TCRdb's copy has only in-frame clones and lacks some. Of around 33,000 clones listed, about 90% are singletons. This sample is part of a study of T cells in tuberculosis. The sequence was obtained from an adult with tuberculosis. Sample: PBMCs, taken at tuberculosis diagnosis. The chain has TRBV5-1 and TRBJ2-2; 8 positions match TRBD1. This chain's CDR3 is CASSLVRQGADGELFF. For the CDR3, the DNA is TGCGCCAGCAGCTTGGTCCGTCAGGGGGCTGACGGGGAGCTGTTTTTT.